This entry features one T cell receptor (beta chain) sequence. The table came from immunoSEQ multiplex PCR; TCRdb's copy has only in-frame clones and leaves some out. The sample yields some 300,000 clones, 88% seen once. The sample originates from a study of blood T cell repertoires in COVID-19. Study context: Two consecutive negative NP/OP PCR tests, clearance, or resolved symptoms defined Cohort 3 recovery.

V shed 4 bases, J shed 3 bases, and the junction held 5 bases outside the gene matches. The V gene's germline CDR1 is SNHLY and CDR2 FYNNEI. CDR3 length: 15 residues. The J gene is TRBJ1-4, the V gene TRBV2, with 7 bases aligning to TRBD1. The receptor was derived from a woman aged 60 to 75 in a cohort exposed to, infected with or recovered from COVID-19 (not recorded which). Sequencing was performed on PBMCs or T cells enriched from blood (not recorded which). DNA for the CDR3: TGTGCCAGCAGTGGTTGGGGACAGTCTAATGAAAAACTGTTTTTT. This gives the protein CASSGWGQSNEKLFF.